This TCR beta chain was sequenced in a study of blood T cell repertoires in COVID-19. Looking at the study overall: Some COVID-19 samples were acute and others convalescent; all came from the United States, Italy and Spain.

Generated by immunoSEQ multiplex PCR, the TCRdb table keeps only in-frame clones and is missing some. The sample has around 200,000 clones; approximately 78% are singletons. This TCR was recovered from an elderly woman with acute or convalescent COVID-19. Sequences were obtained from peripheral blood.

CDR3 sequence: CASSQEAVGANYGYTF. The CDR3 nucleotides are TGTGCCAGCAGCCAAGAAGCGGTAGGAGCTAACTATGGCTACACCTTC. The chain has TRBV3-1 (or the pseudogene TRBV3-2) and TRBJ1-2; D is unclear. Trimming took 0 bases from V and 0 from J, leaving 11 bases between them. This CDR3 spans 16 amino acids. Germline loops: CDR1 LGHDT, CDR2 YNNKEL (reference sequence).